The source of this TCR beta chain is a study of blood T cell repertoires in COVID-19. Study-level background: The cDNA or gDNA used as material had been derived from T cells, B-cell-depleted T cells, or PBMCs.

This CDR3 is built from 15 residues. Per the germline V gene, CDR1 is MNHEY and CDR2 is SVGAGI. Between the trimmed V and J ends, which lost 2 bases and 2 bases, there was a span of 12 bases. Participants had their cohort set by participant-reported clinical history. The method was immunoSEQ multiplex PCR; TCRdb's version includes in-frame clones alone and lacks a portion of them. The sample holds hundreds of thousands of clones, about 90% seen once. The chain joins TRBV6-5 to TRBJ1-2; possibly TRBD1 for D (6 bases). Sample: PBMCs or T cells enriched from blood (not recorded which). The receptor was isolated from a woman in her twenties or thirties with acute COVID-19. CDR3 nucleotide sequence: TGTGCCAGCAGTTACGCGACAGGTTTCAACTATGGCTACACCTTC. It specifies CASSYATGFNYGYTF.